The TCR beta chain described here comes from a study of T cell responses to AZD1222 COVID-19 vaccine. The wider study: Second-dose recipients at about 4 or about 12 weeks were treated as one pooled group. Points from the study as a whole: The study reported that nearly half of spike-specific TCRs target unmutated variant regions. Mostly white British, mostly female donors; authors suggested clonal diversity may be underestimated. Across the whole spike, CD4 TCRs peaked at regions 160-218 and 743-854.

Germline V gene data show CDR1 as SGHDN and CDR2 as FVKESK. V gave up 3 bases and J gave up 2 bases, with 2 bases separating them. The CDR3 runs 11 residues. This clone appeared a single time. The antigen remains undetermined. A clone one base away is much larger, so this may be a read error. This table comes from immunoSEQ multiplex PCR, and its TCRdb copy is limited to in-frame clones, with some not included. In the table there are under 150,000 clones, 70% to 90% of which are singletons. This sequence joins TRBV14 and TRBJ2-7; D gene uncertain. The sequence derives from an adult in good health. The source was peripheral blood, collected on day 0 of AZD1222 vaccination. CDR3 DNA sequence: TGTGCCAGCAGCCAGACCTACGAGCAGTACTTC. It specifies CASSQTYEQYF. The complete variable domain, with remaining parts taken from reference TRBV14 and TRBJ2-7, reads EAGVTQFPSHSVIEKGQTVTLRCDPISGHDNLYWYRRVMGKEIKFLLHFVKESKQDESGMPNNRFLAERTGGTYSTLKVQPAELEDSGVYFCASSQTYEQYFGPGTRLTVT.